This entry lists 3 T cell receptor beta chains sequenced from one sample in a study of long-term antiretroviral therapy in people with HIV. Survey-level immunoSEQ v3.0 assays were run. Data came from immunoSEQ multiplex PCR; TCRdb stores just in-frame clones and leaves some out. The sample has around 35,000 clones, 97% seen once; the top ten hold under 3.5%. Material: unsorted PBMCs, obtained 6.9 years after starting antiretroviral therapy. Receptor source: a man in his thirties or forties with HIV.

The sample holds one count of this clone. V gene TRBV14 combines with J gene TRBJ2-3; TRBD2 aligns across 12 bases. J was trimmed by 3 bases and V by 0 bases; bases with no gene match: 4. This CDR3 is 17 amino acids long. Germline V gives CDR1 SGHDN, CDR2 FVKESK. CDR3 protein: CASSQDTSGGRTDTQYF. In DNA form, the CDR3 reads TGTGCCAGCAGCCAAGATACTAGCGGGGGGAGGACAGATACGCAGTATTTT.

V gene TRBV4-3 combines with J gene TRBJ1-4; 7 bases fit TRBD1. There are 17 residues in the CDR3. Germline V gene lookup returns CDR1 LGHNA and CDR2 YSLEER. The ends lost 1 base at V and 6 bases at J; junction bases unmatched: 11. The CDR3 here is CASSQVGGGGFDEKLFF. The CDR3 region has the DNA TGCGCCAGCAGCCAAGTCGGAGGGGGCGGGTTTGATGAAAAACTGTTTTTT.

This rearrangement joins TRBV9 to TRBJ1-5; a possible D gene is TRBD1 (5 bases). The CDR3 has 15 residues. Trimming stripped 4 bases from V and 7 bases from J, with 18 bases between. Germline V lookup: CDR1 SGDLS, CDR2 YYNGEE. CDR3 nucleotides: TGTGCCAGCAGCCCAGGCGGAGGGGCAGGGCAGCCCCAGCATTTT. Translating it yields CASSPGGGAGQPQHF.